These T cell receptor beta chains were read from a single sample in a study of T cell responses to AZD1222 COVID-19 vaccine. Libraries were prepared by immunoSEQ multiplex PCR; TCRdb keeps only in-frame clonotypes and omits some of them. The sample has fewer than 120,000 clones, roughly 85% seen once. Sequencing was performed on peripheral blood, taken on day 0 of AZD1222 vaccination. The receptors originated from an adult in good health. CDR3s include the opening cysteine and the closing phenylalanine or tryptophan. Each record gives: clone size, D gene, J gene, V gene, CDR3 protein, CDR3 DNA. A D gene is named only where the DNA matches it firmly. Clone size is not always given. Where it is, it says once, few, many or a class for expanded clones.

>.|TRBD1|TRBJ1-6|TRBV28
CASSPGQVNSPLHF
TGTGCCAGCAGCCCGGGACAGGTTAATTCACCCCTCCACTTT
>.|.|TRBJ2-1|TRBV7-9
CASSRDLSSYNEQFF
TGTGCCAGCAGCCGGGACCTAAGCTCCTACAATGAGCAGTTCTTC
>.|TRBD2|TRBJ2-3|TRBV6-4
CASSLAGGTDTQYF
TGTGCCAGCTCGCTAGCGGGGGGCACAGATACGCAGTATTTT
>.|.|TRBJ2-5|TRBV10-3
CAIRGGSTSETQYF
TGTGCCATCAGGGGGGGATCCACGTCAGAGACCCAGTACTTC
>.|.|TRBJ2-5|TRBV7-2
CASSQGSRETQYF
TGTGCCAGCAGCCAAGGGAGTAGAGAGACCCAGTACTTC
>.|.|TRBJ2-4|TRBV10-3
CAISGTVKNIQYF
TGTGCCATCAGTGGCACAGTCAAAAACATTCAGTACTTC
>once|.|TRBJ1-2|TRBV7-2
CASSLGAGRYGYTF
TGTGCCAGCAGCTTAGGAGCAGGGAGGTATGGCTACACCTTC
>.|.|TRBJ2-4|TRBV12-3/TRBV12-4
CASSSLAQNIQYF
TGTGCCAGCAGTTCCCTAGCACAAAACATTCAGTACTTC
>.|.|TRBJ1-5|TRBV28
CASRPNYQPQHF
TGTGCCAGCAGGCCAAACTATCAGCCCCAGCATTTT
>.|TRBD2|TRBJ2-1|TRBV4-2
CASSREAGANSYNEQFF
TGTGCCAGCAGCCGAGAAGCGGGGGCCAACTCCTACAATGAGCAGTTCTTC
>.|.|TRBJ1-5|TRBV24-1
CATSRPEPNQPQHF
TGTGCCACCAGTCGTCCAGAGCCCAATCAGCCCCAGCATTTT
>.|TRBD2|TRBJ2-7|TRBV5-6
CASSQLAGGTEQYF
TGTGCCAGCAGCCAACTAGCGGGGGGAACCGAGCAGTACTTC
>.|.|TRBJ2-7|TRBV19
CASSPLGAVSYEQYF
TGTGCCAGTAGTCCTCTCGGAGCGGTCTCCTACGAGCAGTACTTC
>.|.|TRBJ1-2|TRBV29-1
CSVGGLGGYTF
TGCAGCGTGGGAGGACTAGGGGGCTACACCTTC
>.|.|TRBJ1-2|TRBV25-1
CASSGGPKGANYGYTF
TGTGCCAGCAGCGGGGGACCCAAAGGAGCTAACTATGGCTACACCTTC
>.|.|TRBJ2-1|TRBV18
CASSLYTGSNNEQFF
TGTGCCAGCTCACTATATACAGGGTCTAACAATGAGCAGTTCTTC
>.|.|TRBJ1-6|TRBV5-1
CASSLATGTNSPLHF
TGCGCCAGCAGCTTGGCCACGGGCACCAATTCACCCCTCCACTTT
>.|TRBD1|TRBJ2-7|TRBV20-1
CSASDGRGSEEQYF
TGCAGTGCTAGTGACGGCAGGGGGAGTGAAGAGCAGTACTTC
>.|TRBD1|TRBJ1-2|TRBV5-1
CASSLSGQGGEGYTF
TGCGCCAGCAGCTTGTCGGGACAGGGAGGAGAAGGCTACACCTTC
>.|.|TRBJ1-3|TRBV7-2
CASSTQGPSSGNTIYF
TGTGCCAGCAGCACCCAAGGACCGAGCTCTGGAAACACCATATATTTT
>.|.|TRBJ1-1|TRBV30
CAWSVPDTEAFF
TGTGCCTGGAGTGTACCGGACACTGAAGCTTTCTTT
>.|TRBD1|TRBJ1-2|TRBV27
CASSLFSGQGNYGYTF
TGTGCCAGCAGTTTATTTTCGGGACAGGGTAACTATGGCTACACCTTC
>.|.|TRBJ1-5|TRBV29-1
CSVGGAGNQPQHF
TGCAGCGTTGGGGGGGCGGGCAATCAGCCCCAGCATTTT
>.|.|TRBJ1-1|TRBV6-5
CASRVDKGGAEAFF
TGTGCCAGCAGGGTTGACAAGGGGGGGGCTGAAGCTTTCTTT
>once|.|TRBJ2-2|TRBV7-3
CASSLYVVRGGTGELFF
TGTGCCAGCAGCTTATACGTGGTCCGAGGGGGCACCGGGGAGCTGTTTTTT
>.|TRBD1|TRBJ1-6|TRBV5-4
CASSLLRIGGGVRKSPLHF
TGTGCCAGCAGCTTGTTACGCATCGGAGGGGGCGTTCGTAAATCACCCCTCCACTTT
>.|.|TRBJ2-7|TRBV25-1
CASSESGGKQYF
TGTGCCAGCAGTGAATCAGGGGGGAAGCAGTACTTC
>once|.|TRBJ2-2|TRBV7-6
CASSFTVGRNTGELFF
TGTGCCAGCAGCTTTACGGTGGGGCGGAACACCGGGGAGCTGTTTTTT
>.|.|TRBJ1-6|TRBV5-1
CASSLVRQGDSPLHF
TGCGCCAGCAGCCTGGTAAGGCAGGGCGATTCACCCCTCCACTTT
>.|.|TRBJ1-1|TRBV28
CASSTSRDNTF
TGTGCCAGCAGTACATCTCGGGACAACACATTT
>.|.|TRBJ1-6|TRBV7-6
CASSLKSGGQVNNSPLHF
TGTGCCAGCAGCTTAAAATCGGGGGGGCAGGTTAATAATTCACCCCTCCACTTT
>.|.|TRBJ2-7|TRBV4-2
CASSQEARLNYEQYF
TGTGCCAGCAGCCAAGAGGCTAGGCTGAATTACGAGCAGTACTTC
>once|.|TRBJ2-2|TRBV4-3
CASSQDLRGEGTGELFF
TGCGCCAGCAGCCAAGATCTTAGGGGGGAGGGGACCGGGGAGCTGTTTTTT
>.|.|TRBJ1-1|TRBV5-4
CASSSARDMNTEAFF
TGTGCCAGCAGCTCCGCCCGGGACATGAACACTGAAGCTTTCTTT
>.|TRBD1|TRBJ1-3|TRBV9
CASSPRDSSGNTIYF
TGTGCCAGCAGCCCTCGGGACAGCTCTGGAAACACCATATATTTT
>.|TRBD1|TRBJ1-3|TRBV6-1
CASSDLGQGTNTIYF
TGTGCCAGCAGTGATTTGGGACAGGGGACAAACACCATATATTTT
>.|.|TRBJ1-2|TRBV18
CASSPNGAGGYGYTF
TGTGCCAGCTCACCTAATGGGGCAGGTGGCTATGGCTACACCTTC
>.|.|TRBJ1-5|TRBV28
CASSLRIAVNRQHF
TGTGCCAGCAGTTTAAGGATCGCCGTGAATAGGCAGCATTTT
>.|.|TRBJ1-6|TRBV19
CASSSGQNNSPLHF
TGTGCCAGTAGTTCCGGACAGAATAATTCACCCCTCCACTTT
>medium-sized|.|TRBJ2-6|TRBV24-1
CATSDSEPRVLTF
TGTGCCACCAGTGATTCCGAGCCTCGGGTCCTGACTTTC
>.|.|TRBJ2-2|TRBV9
CASSPNSYLGGELFF
TGTGCCAGCAGCCCGAATTCTTACTTAGGCGGGGAGCTGTTTTTT
>.|.|TRBJ1-5|TRBV19
CASSKPGAGDSNQPQHF
TGTGCCAGTAGTAAACCGGGGGCGGGTGATAGCAATCAGCCCCAGCATTTT
>.|TRBD1|TRBJ2-1|TRBV6-5
CASSRDRTYNEQFF
TGTGCCAGCAGTCGGGACAGAACCTACAATGAGCAGTTCTTC
>.|.|TRBJ2-1|TRBV14
CASSQEGGRFRQQFF
TGTGCCAGCAGCCAAGAAGGTGGGAGATTCCGTCAGCAGTTCTTC
>.|TRBD2|TRBJ2-3|TRBV7-6
CASSFAGLAGVLDTQYF
TGTGCCAGCAGCTTCGCAGGACTAGCGGGAGTGCTTGATACGCAGTATTTT
>.|.|TRBJ2-5|TRBV9
CASSVGGSALQETQYF
TGTGCCAGCAGCGTAGGAGGAAGCGCCCTCCAAGAGACCCAGTACTTC
>.|.|TRBJ1-1|TRBV28
CASRPGQTNTEAFF
TGTGCCAGCAGACCGGGACAAACGAACACTGAAGCTTTCTTT
>.|.|TRBJ2-6|TRBV6-6
CASSYEGLGANVLTF
TGTGCCAGCAGTTACGAAGGGTTAGGGGCCAACGTCCTGACTTTC
>.|.|TRBJ2-7|TRBV6-4
CASSVSPNGYEQYF
TGTGCCAGCAGTGTTAGTCCTAACGGCTACGAGCAGTACTTC
>.|TRBD1|TRBJ1-2|TRBV28
CASSTGGRVNYGYTF
TGTGCCAGCAGTACAGGGGGCAGAGTTAACTATGGCTACACCTTC
>.|.|TRBJ1-5|TRBV2
CASRRESNQPQHF
TGTGCCAGCAGAAGGGAGAGCAATCAGCCCCAGCATTTT
>.|.|TRBJ1-2|TRBV19
CASTPGRGYGYTF
TGTGCCAGTACGCCAGGGAGGGGCTATGGCTACACCTTC
>.|TRBD1|TRBJ1-2|TRBV2
CASSIAQGFGGYTF
TGTGCCAGCAGTATAGCACAGGGGTTCGGAGGCTACACCTTC